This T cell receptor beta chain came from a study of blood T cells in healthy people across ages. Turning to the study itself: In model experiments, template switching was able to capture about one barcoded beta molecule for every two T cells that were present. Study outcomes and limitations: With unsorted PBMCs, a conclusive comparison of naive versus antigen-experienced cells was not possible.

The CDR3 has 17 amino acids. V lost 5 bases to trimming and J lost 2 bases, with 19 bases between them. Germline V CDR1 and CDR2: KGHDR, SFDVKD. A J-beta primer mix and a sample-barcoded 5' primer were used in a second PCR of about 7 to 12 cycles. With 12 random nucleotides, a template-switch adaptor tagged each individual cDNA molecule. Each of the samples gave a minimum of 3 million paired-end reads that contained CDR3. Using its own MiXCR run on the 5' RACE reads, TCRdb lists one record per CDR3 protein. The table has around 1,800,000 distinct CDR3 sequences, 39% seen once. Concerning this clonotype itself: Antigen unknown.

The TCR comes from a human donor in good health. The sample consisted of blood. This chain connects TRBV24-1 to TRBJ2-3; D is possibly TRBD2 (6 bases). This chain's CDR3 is CATSGVAGTSYTDTQYF. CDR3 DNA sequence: TGTGCCACCAGTGGTGTTGCCGGGACTTCCTACACAGATACGCAGTATTTT.